The present entry profiles one T cell receptor (beta chain) with its context. These data belong to a study of shared clonotypes between healthy human individuals. TCRdb's table, derived via immunoSEQ multiplex PCR, lists solely in-frame clones and lacks some. Of roughly 2.6 million clones in the sample, around 94% are singletons; the top ten hold roughly 0.15%. The ends were cut back, 4 bases at V and 7 bases at J, with 14 bases in the middle. The CDR3 has 14 residues. The germline CDR1 and CDR2 sequences are KGHSH and LQKENI. The source of this sequence is a man between 18 and 35 years old in good health. This rearrangement joins TRBV18 to TRBJ2-1; perhaps TRBD1 as D (6 bases). Sequenced: naive CD4+ T cells sorted from blood. Subset described: CD45RA+ positively selected. The CDR3 bases are TGTGCCAGCTCACTCCAAGGGGGATCTAATGAGCAGTTCTTC. Its translation: CASSLQGGSNEQFF.